This TCR beta chain is from a study of T cell clones after liver transplantation. Study summary: A pre-transplant mixed lymphocyte reaction with TCRbeta sequencing defined graft-donor-reactive clones followed in post-transplant blood.

Assay used: immunoSEQ multiplex PCR; TCRdb lists only in-frame clones, some missing. Of tens of thousands of clones detected, 71% appear once; the ten largest clones hold 15%. Germline V CDR1 and CDR2: SGHRS, YFSETQ. The V end was cut by 6 bases, the J end by 0 bases, with 10 bases between. The CDR3 sequence is 15 residues long. The TCR was taken from a human donor who received a liver transplant. The sample was CD4+ T cells from blood, taken before liver transplant. The rearrangement links TRBV5-1 to TRBJ2-6, with D uncertain. As DNA, the CDR3 is TGCGCCAGCAAAGAACGAGGCTCTGGGGCCAACGTCCTGACTTTC. Protein product: CASKERGSGANVLTF.